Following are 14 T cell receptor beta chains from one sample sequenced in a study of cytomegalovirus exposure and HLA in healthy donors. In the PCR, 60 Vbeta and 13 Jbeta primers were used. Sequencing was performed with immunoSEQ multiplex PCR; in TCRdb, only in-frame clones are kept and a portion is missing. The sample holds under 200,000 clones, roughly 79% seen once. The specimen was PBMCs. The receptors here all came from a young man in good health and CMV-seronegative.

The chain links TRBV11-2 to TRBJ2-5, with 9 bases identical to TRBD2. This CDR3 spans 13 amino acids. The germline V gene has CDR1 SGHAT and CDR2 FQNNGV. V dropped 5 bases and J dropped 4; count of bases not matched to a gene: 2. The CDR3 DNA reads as TGTGCCAGCAGCCCGGGACTAGCAGAGACCCAGTACTTC. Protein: CASSPGLAETQYF.

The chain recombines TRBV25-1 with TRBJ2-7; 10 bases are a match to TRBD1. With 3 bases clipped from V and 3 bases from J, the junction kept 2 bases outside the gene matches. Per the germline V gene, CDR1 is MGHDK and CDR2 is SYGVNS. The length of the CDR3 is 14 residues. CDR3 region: CASSDRDRGYEQYF. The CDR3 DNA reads TGTGCCAGCAGTGACCGGGACAGGGGCTACGAGCAGTACTTC.

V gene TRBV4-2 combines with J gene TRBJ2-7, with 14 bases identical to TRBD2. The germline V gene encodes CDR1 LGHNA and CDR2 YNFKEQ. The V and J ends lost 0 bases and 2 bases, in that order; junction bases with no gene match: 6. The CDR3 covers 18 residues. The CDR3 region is CASSQETSGREVTYEQYF. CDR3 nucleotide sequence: TGTGCCAGCAGCCAAGAGACTAGCGGGAGGGAAGTAACCTACGAGCAGTACTTC.

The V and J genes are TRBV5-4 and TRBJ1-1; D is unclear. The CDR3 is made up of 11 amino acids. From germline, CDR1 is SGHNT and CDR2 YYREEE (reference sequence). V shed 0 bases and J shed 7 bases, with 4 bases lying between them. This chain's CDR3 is CASSLAGEAFF. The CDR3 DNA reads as TGTGCCAGCAGCTTGGCGGGTGAAGCTTTCTTT. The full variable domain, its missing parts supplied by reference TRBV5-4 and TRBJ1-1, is ETGVTQSPTHLIKTRGQQVTLRCSSQSGHNTVSWYQQALGQGPQFIFQYYREEENGRGNFPPRFSGLQFPNYSSELNVNALELDDSALYLCASSLAGEAFFGQGTRLTVV.

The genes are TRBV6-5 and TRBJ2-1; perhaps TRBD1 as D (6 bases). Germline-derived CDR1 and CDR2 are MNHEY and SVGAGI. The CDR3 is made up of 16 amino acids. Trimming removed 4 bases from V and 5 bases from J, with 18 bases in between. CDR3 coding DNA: TGTGCCAGCAGTTTATTGGGGCAGGGGTTAAACAATGAGCAGTTCTTC. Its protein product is CASSLLGQGLNNEQFF.

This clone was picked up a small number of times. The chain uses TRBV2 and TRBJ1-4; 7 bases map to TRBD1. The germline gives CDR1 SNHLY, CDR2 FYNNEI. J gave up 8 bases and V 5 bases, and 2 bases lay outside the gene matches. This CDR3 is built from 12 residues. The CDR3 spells CASSRGREKLFF. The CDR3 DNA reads TGTGCCAGCAGTAGGGGGCGCGAAAAACTGTTTTTT.

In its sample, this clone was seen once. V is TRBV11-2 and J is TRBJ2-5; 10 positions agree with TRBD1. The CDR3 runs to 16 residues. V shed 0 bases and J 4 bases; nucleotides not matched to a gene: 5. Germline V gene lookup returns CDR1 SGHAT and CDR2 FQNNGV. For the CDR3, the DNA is TGTGCCAGCAGCTTAGATGACAGGGGGCGCGGAGAGACCCAGTACTTC. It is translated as CASSLDDRGRGETQYF. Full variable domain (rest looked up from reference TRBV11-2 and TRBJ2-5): EAGVAQSPRYKIIEKRQSVAFWCNPISGHATLYWYQQILGQGPKLLIQFQNNGVVDDSQLPKDRFSAERLKGVDSTLKIQPAKLEDSAVYLCASSLDDRGRGETQYFGPGTRLLVL.

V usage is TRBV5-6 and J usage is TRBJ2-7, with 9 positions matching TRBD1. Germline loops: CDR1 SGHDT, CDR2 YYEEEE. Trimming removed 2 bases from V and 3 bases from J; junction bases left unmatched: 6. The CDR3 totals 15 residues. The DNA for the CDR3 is TGTGCCAGCAGCTTACCGGGACAGGGTAACTACGAGCAGTACTTC. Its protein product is CASSLPGQGNYEQYF.

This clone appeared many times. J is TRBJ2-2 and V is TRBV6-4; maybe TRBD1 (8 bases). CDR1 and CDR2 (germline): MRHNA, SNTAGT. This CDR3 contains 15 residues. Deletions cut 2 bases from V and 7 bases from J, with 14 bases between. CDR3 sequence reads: CASSDESGTGGELFF. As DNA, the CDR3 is TGTGCCAGCAGTGACGAGAGCGGGACAGGCGGGGAGCTGTTTTTT.

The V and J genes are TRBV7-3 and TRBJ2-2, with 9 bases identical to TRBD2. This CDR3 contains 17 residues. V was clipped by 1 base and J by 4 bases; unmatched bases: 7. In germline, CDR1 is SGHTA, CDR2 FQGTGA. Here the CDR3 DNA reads TGTGCCAGCAGCTTAAATATGGGACTAGCCGGCACCGGGGAGCTGTTTTTT. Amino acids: CASSLNMGLAGTGELFF.

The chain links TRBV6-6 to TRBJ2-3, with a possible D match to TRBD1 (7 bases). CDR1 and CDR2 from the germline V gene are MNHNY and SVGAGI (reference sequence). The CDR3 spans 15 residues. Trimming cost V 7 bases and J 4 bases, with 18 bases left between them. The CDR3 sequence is CASMGPSRGADTQYF. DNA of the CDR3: TGTGCCAGCATGGGGCCCTCCAGGGGGGCAGATACGCAGTATTTT.

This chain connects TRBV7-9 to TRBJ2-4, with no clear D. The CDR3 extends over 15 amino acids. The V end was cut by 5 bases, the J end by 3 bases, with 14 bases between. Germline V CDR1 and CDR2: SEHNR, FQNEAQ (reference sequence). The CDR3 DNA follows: TGTGCCAGCAGCCACGCCTCCGGAGACAAAAACATTCAGTACTTC. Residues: CASSHASGDKNIQYF.

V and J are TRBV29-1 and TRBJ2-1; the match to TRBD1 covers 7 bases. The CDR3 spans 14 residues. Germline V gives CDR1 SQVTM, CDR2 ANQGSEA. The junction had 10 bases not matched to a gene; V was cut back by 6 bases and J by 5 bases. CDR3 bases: TGCAGCGTACTACCGGACAGGAGAGACAATGAGCAGTTCTTC. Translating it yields CSVLPDRRDNEQFF.

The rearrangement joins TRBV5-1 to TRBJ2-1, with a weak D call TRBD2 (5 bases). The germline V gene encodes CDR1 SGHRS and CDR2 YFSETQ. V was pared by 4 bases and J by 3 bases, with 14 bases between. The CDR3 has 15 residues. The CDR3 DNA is TGCGCCAGCAGCGGGGTCCCGGGGAGCTACAATGAGCAGTTCTTC. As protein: CASSGVPGSYNEQFF. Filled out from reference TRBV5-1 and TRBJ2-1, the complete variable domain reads KAGVTQTPRYLIKTRGQQVTLSCSPISGHRSVSWYQQTPGQGLQFLFEYFSETQRNKGNFPGRFSGRQFSNSRSEMNVSTLELGDSALYLCASSGVPGSYNEQFFGPGTRLTVL.